This record covers a single TCR beta chain. The data belong to a study of blood T cell repertoires in COVID-19. Overall study context: The samples span acute and convalescent COVID-19 from the United States, Italy and Spain. PBMCs, B-cell-depleted T cells, or T cells provided the cDNA or gDNA that made up the material.

Sequencing used immunoSEQ multiplex PCR; TCRdb keeps in-frame clones, though not all of them. The sample yields about 440,000 clones, about 89% seen once. CDR3 length: 18 residues. J gave up 0 bases and V 2 bases, and 6 bases lay outside the gene matches. The germline V gene encodes CDR1 SGHRS and CDR2 YFSETQ. Sequenced material: peripheral blood. This chain uses TRBV5-1 with TRBJ2-7, with 15 nucleotides matching TRBD2. The receptor's source is a woman aged 25 to 45 with acute or convalescent COVID-19. The CDR3 DNA is TGCGCCAGCAGCTTCGGGACTAGCGGGGGGCCGAGCTCCTACGAGCAGTACTTC. Amino acid sequence: CASSFGTSGGPSSYEQYF.